The rows below give T cell receptor beta chains drawn from one sample of a study of Ad26.COV2.S vaccination and SARS-CoV-2 variants. TCRdb's table, derived via immunoSEQ multiplex PCR, lists solely in-frame clones and lacks some. The sample lists 350,000 to 500,000 clones; roughly 88% were seen once. Here the sequenced sample was peripheral blood, taken in a trial of Ad26.COV2.S vaccine versus placebo. The receptors were gathered from a person aged 18-65 years who received the Ad26.COV2.S COVID-19 vaccine or a placebo. CDR3s include the opening cysteine and the closing phenylalanine or tryptophan. Fields, in order: V gene, J gene, D gene, clone size, CDR3 DNA, CDR3 protein. D genes are given only for firm matches. Expanded clones are given a class, and other clones once, few, many or no size at all.

v_call: TRBV6-5
j_call: TRBJ2-2
d_call: TRBD2
clone_size: NA
cdr3_nt: TGTGCCAGCAGTTACTCCGCGGGGGGTATCGGGGAGCTGTTTTTT
cdr3_aa: CASSYSAGGIGELFF

v_call: TRBV11-1
j_call: TRBJ2-5
d_call: NA
clone_size: NA
cdr3_nt: TGTGCCAGCAGCCTGTGGGGGGCGAGGCAAGAGACCCAGTACTTC
cdr3_aa: CASSLWGARQETQYF

v_call: TRBV7-6
j_call: TRBJ2-7
d_call: NA
clone_size: NA
cdr3_nt: TGTGCCAGCAGCCCCGCCGGGGGGCCTACCTACGAGCAGTACTTC
cdr3_aa: CASSPAGGPTYEQYF

v_call: TRBV5-6
j_call: TRBJ2-4
d_call: TRBD1
clone_size: NA
cdr3_nt: TGTGCCAGCAGCTTGGGCCCCTGGACAGGGGGGAACATTCAGTACTTC
cdr3_aa: CASSLGPWTGGNIQYF

v_call: TRBV6-1
j_call: TRBJ1-4
d_call: NA
clone_size: NA
cdr3_nt: TGTGCCAGCAGTGAACTCAGGGGCGGAAGAGAAAAACTGTTTTTT
cdr3_aa: CASSELRGGREKLFF

v_call: TRBV4-2
j_call: TRBJ2-7
d_call: TRBD1
clone_size: NA
cdr3_nt: TGTGCCAGCAGCCAACCACCGGGACAGGGGGTATACGAGCAGTACTTC
cdr3_aa: CASSQPPGQGVYEQYF

v_call: TRBV18
j_call: TRBJ2-7
d_call: NA
clone_size: NA
cdr3_nt: TGTGCCAGCTCACCATCGGGACACCAGAACTACGAGCAGTACTTC
cdr3_aa: CASSPSGHQNYEQYF

v_call: TRBV29-1
j_call: TRBJ2-7
d_call: TRBD1
clone_size: once
cdr3_nt: TGCAGCGCAGGACAGGGAACCTACGAGCAGTACTTC
cdr3_aa: CSAGQGTYEQYF

v_call: TRBV5-1
j_call: TRBJ1-3
d_call: NA
clone_size: NA
cdr3_nt: TGCGCCAGCAGCTTGGACAGTTACTCTGGAAACACCATATATTTT
cdr3_aa: CASSLDSYSGNTIYF

v_call: TRBV11-2
j_call: TRBJ1-3
d_call: NA
clone_size: NA
cdr3_nt: TGTGCCAGCAGCTTAGGCGGGTATACGCTCACATATTTT
cdr3_aa: CASSLGGYTLTYF

v_call: TRBV5-1
j_call: TRBJ2-5
d_call: NA
clone_size: once
cdr3_nt: TGCGCCAGCAGCTTGAATACAGTAAAAGAGACCCAGTACTTC
cdr3_aa: CASSLNTVKETQYF

v_call: TRBV11-2
j_call: TRBJ2-7
d_call: TRBD2
clone_size: few
cdr3_nt: TGTGCCAGCAGCTTAGGTCTGGCGGGGGTCGCCTACGAGCAGTACTTC
cdr3_aa: CASSLGLAGVAYEQYF

v_call: TRBV15
j_call: TRBJ2-3
d_call: NA
clone_size: NA
cdr3_nt: TGTGCCACCAGCAGGCGAGTGGCGGTCACAGATACGCAGTATTTT
cdr3_aa: CATSRRVAVTDTQYF

v_call: TRBV27
j_call: TRBJ2-7
d_call: TRBD1
clone_size: NA
cdr3_nt: TGTGCCAGCAGTTTATCTAGGGGGCCGACCTACGAGCAGTACTTC
cdr3_aa: CASSLSRGPTYEQYF

v_call: TRBV4-2
j_call: TRBJ2-6
d_call: NA
clone_size: NA
cdr3_nt: TGTGCCAGCAGCCAAGATATCGCCTCTGGGGCCAACGTCCTGACTTTC
cdr3_aa: CASSQDIASGANVLTF

v_call: TRBV4-2
j_call: TRBJ2-2
d_call: TRBD2
clone_size: NA
cdr3_nt: TGTGCCAGCAGCCGCCGACTAGCGCTCACCGGGGAGCTGTTTTTT
cdr3_aa: CASSRRLALTGELFF

v_call: TRBV5-4
j_call: TRBJ2-2
d_call: NA
clone_size: NA
cdr3_nt: TGTGCCAGCAGCGGGGGGACACGCGACACCGGGGAGCTGTTTTTT
cdr3_aa: CASSGGTRDTGELFF

v_call: TRBV30
j_call: TRBJ2-5
d_call: TRBD1
clone_size: NA
cdr3_nt: TGTGCCTGGGAGACTGGACAGGGCCAAGAGACCCAGTACTTC
cdr3_aa: CAWETGQGQETQYF

v_call: TRBV2
j_call: TRBJ1-5
d_call: NA
clone_size: NA
cdr3_nt: TGTGCCAGCCAGGGCGGTACGGGTCAGCCCCAGCATTTT
cdr3_aa: CASQGGTGQPQHF

v_call: TRBV30
j_call: TRBJ2-7
d_call: TRBD2
clone_size: NA
cdr3_nt: TGTGCCTGGACCAGGACTAGCGGGGGTCCAGCCTACGAGCAGTACTTC
cdr3_aa: CAWTRTSGGPAYEQYF

v_call: TRBV29-1
j_call: TRBJ2-5
d_call: NA
clone_size: once
cdr3_nt: TGCAGCGTTGGAGGGGGTACGGGAGAGACCCAGTACTTC
cdr3_aa: CSVGGGTGETQYF

v_call: TRBV11-2
j_call: TRBJ2-3
d_call: NA
clone_size: NA
cdr3_nt: TGTGCCAGCAGCTTAATGGGGCAGAACACAGATACGCAGTATTTT
cdr3_aa: CASSLMGQNTDTQYF

v_call: TRBV6-4
j_call: TRBJ2-7
d_call: TRBD1
clone_size: NA
cdr3_nt: TGTGCCAGCAGCAAAAGGGGGCAGACCTACGAGCAGTACTTC
cdr3_aa: CASSKRGQTYEQYF

v_call: TRBV12-3/TRBV12-4
j_call: TRBJ1-1
d_call: NA
clone_size: NA
cdr3_nt: TGTGCCAGCAGTTTTTGGGGAGCTGAAGCTTTCTTT
cdr3_aa: CASSFWGAEAFF

v_call: TRBV18
j_call: TRBJ2-7
d_call: NA
clone_size: NA
cdr3_nt: TGTGCCAGCTCACCTGAGGGGTCCTCTTTCTACGAGCAGTACTTC
cdr3_aa: CASSPEGSSFYEQYF

v_call: TRBV5-1
j_call: TRBJ2-2
d_call: TRBD2
clone_size: NA
cdr3_nt: TGCGCCAGCAGCTTGGACAGACTAGCGGGATTCACCGGGGAGCTGTTTTTT
cdr3_aa: CASSLDRLAGFTGELFF

v_call: TRBV7-9
j_call: TRBJ2-2
d_call: TRBD2
clone_size: NA
cdr3_nt: TGTGCCAGCAGCCAACGGACTAGCGGGGTAACCGGGGAGCTGTTTTTT
cdr3_aa: CASSQRTSGVTGELFF

v_call: TRBV11-3
j_call: TRBJ2-7
d_call: TRBD2
clone_size: NA
cdr3_nt: TGTGCCAGCAGCCGACTAGCGGGGGAGACCTACGAGCAGTACTTC
cdr3_aa: CASSRLAGETYEQYF

v_call: TRBV11-2
j_call: TRBJ2-7
d_call: NA
clone_size: NA
cdr3_nt: TGTGCCAGCAGCTTAGGCAGGGCACCTGTTTACGAGCAGTACTTC
cdr3_aa: CASSLGRAPVYEQYF

v_call: TRBV19
j_call: TRBJ1-5
d_call: NA
clone_size: few
cdr3_nt: TGTGCCAGTAGTGACGGACAGTATCCCAATCAGCCCCAGCATTTT
cdr3_aa: CASSDGQYPNQPQHF

v_call: TRBV4-1
j_call: TRBJ1-2
d_call: NA
clone_size: NA
cdr3_nt: TGCGCCAGCAGCCAAGTTAACTATGGCTACACCTTC
cdr3_aa: CASSQVNYGYTF

v_call: TRBV6-2/TRBV6-3
j_call: TRBJ2-1
d_call: TRBD2
clone_size: NA
cdr3_nt: TGTGCCAGCAGTTACCAAGCGGGGGGCCCAACCAATGAGCAGTTCTTC
cdr3_aa: CASSYQAGGPTNEQFF

v_call: TRBV28
j_call: TRBJ1-2
d_call: TRBD1
clone_size: NA
cdr3_nt: TGTGCCAGCAGTTTCCGGGACAGGGAGCTACCTAACTATGGCTACACCTTC
cdr3_aa: CASSFRDRELPNYGYTF

v_call: TRBV25-1
j_call: TRBJ2-5
d_call: TRBD2
clone_size: NA
cdr3_nt: TGTGCCAGCAGTGAATATGGGGAGCGGGGGGGCCGGCAAGAGACCCAGTACTTC
cdr3_aa: CASSEYGERGGRQETQYF

v_call: TRBV19
j_call: TRBJ2-5
d_call: TRBD1
clone_size: NA
cdr3_nt: TGTGCCAGTAGTATGTCAGGACAGGGAGGAATGGAGACCCAGTACTTC
cdr3_aa: CASSMSGQGGMETQYF

v_call: TRBV12-3/TRBV12-4
j_call: TRBJ2-7
d_call: NA
clone_size: NA
cdr3_nt: TGTGCCAGCAGTTTACGGGGCGAGCAGTACTTC
cdr3_aa: CASSLRGEQYF

v_call: TRBV7-8
j_call: TRBJ1-6
d_call: NA
clone_size: NA
cdr3_nt: TGTGCCAGCAGCTTAGGGCAGGGGCCAGGTTCACCCCTCCACTTT
cdr3_aa: CASSLGQGPGSPLHF

v_call: TRBV7-9
j_call: TRBJ1-5
d_call: NA
clone_size: NA
cdr3_nt: TGTGCCAGCAGCTTTGGAGGAACAGTGAATCAGCCCCAGCATTTT
cdr3_aa: CASSFGGTVNQPQHF

v_call: TRBV27
j_call: TRBJ1-5
d_call: NA
clone_size: NA
cdr3_nt: TGTGCCAGCAGTTTCGCCAGAGCCAATCAGCCCCAGCATTTT
cdr3_aa: CASSFARANQPQHF

v_call: TRBV19
j_call: TRBJ2-7
d_call: TRBD1
clone_size: NA
cdr3_nt: TGTGCCAGTAGTATCATGGACAGGGCAGGCGAGCAGTACTTC
cdr3_aa: CASSIMDRAGEQYF

v_call: TRBV10-3
j_call: TRBJ2-7
d_call: NA
clone_size: NA
cdr3_nt: TGTGCCATCAGTGATCTGACTAACTACGAGCAGTACTTC
cdr3_aa: CAISDLTNYEQYF

v_call: TRBV18
j_call: TRBJ2-7
d_call: TRBD1
clone_size: NA
cdr3_nt: TGTGCCAGCTCACCATTGACAGGGGGCAGATACGAGCAGTACTTC
cdr3_aa: CASSPLTGGRYEQYF

v_call: TRBV7-2
j_call: TRBJ2-1
d_call: TRBD2
clone_size: once
cdr3_nt: TGTGCCAGCAGCTTACTAGCGGGGGGCCCCAATGAGCAGTTCTTC
cdr3_aa: CASSLLAGGPNEQFF

v_call: TRBV19
j_call: TRBJ1-5
d_call: TRBD1
clone_size: NA
cdr3_nt: TGTGCCAGTAGTATTAGCGGCAGGGGGCGAGGTCAGCCCCAGCATTTT
cdr3_aa: CASSISGRGRGQPQHF

v_call: TRBV6-2/TRBV6-3
j_call: TRBJ2-7
d_call: NA
clone_size: NA
cdr3_nt: TGTGCCAGCAGTTATAAGACCTATTCCTACGAGCAGTACTTC
cdr3_aa: CASSYKTYSYEQYF

v_call: TRBV18
j_call: TRBJ1-3
d_call: NA
clone_size: NA
cdr3_nt: TGTGCCAGCTCACCCTCACAGGGAAGCTCTGGAAACACCATATATTTT
cdr3_aa: CASSPSQGSSGNTIYF

v_call: TRBV28
j_call: TRBJ2-2
d_call: NA
clone_size: once
cdr3_nt: TGTGCCAGCACCCTATCGGGGAGGACCGGGGAGCTGTTTTTT
cdr3_aa: CASTLSGRTGELFF

v_call: TRBV30
j_call: TRBJ1-4
d_call: NA
clone_size: NA
cdr3_nt: TGTGCCTGGAGGGCAGTACCTAATGAAAAACTGTTTTTT
cdr3_aa: CAWRAVPNEKLFF

v_call: TRBV19
j_call: TRBJ1-5
d_call: TRBD1
clone_size: NA
cdr3_nt: TGTGCCACTAGCGGTGGAGGACAGGGAGGGCAGCCCCAGCATTTT
cdr3_aa: CATSGGGQGGQPQHF

v_call: TRBV19
j_call: TRBJ2-1
d_call: TRBD2
clone_size: NA
cdr3_nt: TGTGCCAGTAGTATAGGTGAGCGGGGGGCCCACAATGAGCAGTTCTTC
cdr3_aa: CASSIGERGAHNEQFF